These 14 T cell receptor beta chains came from one sample sequenced in a study of cytomegalovirus exposure and HLA in healthy donors. The study ran its PCR with 60 Vbeta and 13 Jbeta primers. Repertoires were generated with immunoSEQ multiplex PCR, while TCRdb's copy carries only in-frame clones and drops some. Of some 130,000 clones listed, roughly 82% were seen once; the top ten hold around 11%. The sequenced sample was PBMCs. Receptor source: a male donor in good health and CMV-seropositive.

The rearrangement uses TRBV7-2 and TRBJ1-4; D gene uncertain. The CDR3 length is 13 residues. Germline CDR1 is SGHTA and CDR2 is FQGNSA. Trimming took 3 bases from V and 6 from J, leaving 8 bases between them. CDR3 coding DNA: TGTGCCAGCAGCTTTCGGGGAGATGAAAAACTGTTTTTT. Protein sequence: CASSFRGDEKLFF.

This clone was found a few times. This chain uses TRBV7-9 with TRBJ2-7; 10 nucleotides align to TRBD2. Germline V gene sequence: CDR1 SEHNR, CDR2 FQNEAQ (reference sequence). V gave up 4 bases and J gave up 3 bases; unmatched junction bases: 3. The CDR3 is 14 residues long. The CDR3 DNA sequence: TGTGCCAGCAGCTCTAGCGGGAGCGGCTACGAGCAGTACTTC. It codes for CASSSSGSGYEQYF.

This sequence joins TRBV11-2 and TRBJ2-5, with D maybe TRBD2 (6 bases). The J call could be wrong; TRBJ2-7 is a better fit for the DNA end. Germline lookup yields CDR1 SGHAT and CDR2 FQNNGV. This CDR3 comprises 14 residues. The CDR3 reads CASSLVPSAYEQYF. The CDR3 DNA follows: TGTGCCAGCAGCTTAGTTCCTAGCGCGTACGAGCAGTACTTC.

This chain links TRBV5-1 with TRBJ2-6, with 10 bases identical to TRBD2. V gave up 3 bases and J gave up 3 bases; unmatched junction bases: 9. Germline V gene lookup returns CDR1 SGHRS and CDR2 YFSETQ. This CDR3 region has 18 residues. CDR3 DNA sequence: TGCGCCAGCAGCTATTCCCCTAGCGGGAGTGGTGGGGCCAACGTCCTGACTTTC. This translates into CASSYSPSGSGGANVLTF.

The chain joins TRBV25-1 to TRBJ2-7, with D possibly TRBD2 on 6 matching bases. The germline V and J ends were trimmed by 10 bases and 4 bases, with 17 bases remaining between them. The V gene's germline CDR1 is MGHDK and CDR2 SYGVNS. This CDR3 is 13 amino acids long. The CDR3 sequence is CATLGGPTYEQYF. CDR3 nucleotide sequence: TGTGCCACCTTGGGGGGACCCACGTACGAGCAGTACTTC.

This clone turned up a few times. This chain connects TRBV9 to TRBJ2-7; TRBD2 matches at 14 bases. This CDR3 spans 16 amino acids. V lost 3 bases and J lost 4; bases outside the gene matches: 6. Germline-derived CDR1 and CDR2 are SGDLS and YYNGEE. The CDR3 nucleotides are TGTGCCAGCAGCGCCTTGGGGACTAGCGGGAGTTACGAGCAGTACTTC. This codes for CASSALGTSGSYEQYF. The complete variable domain, with remaining parts taken from reference TRBV9 and TRBJ2-7, reads DSGVTQTPKHLITATGQRVTLRCSPRSGDLSVYWYQQSLDQGLQFLIQYYNGEERAKGNILERFSAQQFPDLHSELNLSSLELGDSALYFCASSALGTSGSYEQYFGPGTRLTVT.

The genes are TRBV30 and TRBJ2-5; TRBD1 matches 7 bases. The CDR3 is 12 amino acids. V gave up 8 bases and J gave up 4 bases; unmatched junction bases: 7. CDR1 and CDR2 (germline): GTSNPN, SVGIG (reference sequence). The CDR3 DNA reads as TGTGCCCAGGGGGTGGGGGCAGAGACCCAGTACTTC. It specifies CAQGVGAETQYF.

This clone was detected once. This chain joins TRBV28 and TRBJ2-3; tentative D call: TRBD1 (6 bases). Germline CDR1 MDHEN, CDR2 SYDVKM. Trimming pared 5 bases from V and 0 bases from J, leaving 15 bases between. The CDR3 loop spans 16 amino acids. The CDR3 spells CASSPLGAASTDTQYF. The CDR3 DNA sequence: TGTGCCAGCAGTCCCCTGGGGGCGGCTAGCACAGATACGCAGTATTTT.

The genes are TRBV7-2 and TRBJ2-7; the D gene is possibly TRBD2 (5 bases). The CDR3 extends over 13 amino acids. Per the germline V gene, CDR1 is SGHTA and CDR2 is FQGNSA. V lost 5 bases, J lost 3 bases, and 11 bases lay in between. CDR3 nucleotides: TGTGCCAGCAGCCTCCCCGGACTCTACGAGCAGTACTTC. Protein sequence: CASSLPGLYEQYF.

The chain carries TRBV19 and TRBJ1-5, with D unresolved. V was pared by 8 bases and J by 0 bases, with 11 bases between. The CDR3 loop spans 14 amino acids. Germline values: CDR1 LNHDA, CDR2 SQIVND (reference sequence). DNA of the CDR3: TGTGCCAGTGCACAGACCCATAGCAATCAGCCCCAGCATTTT. Translation gives CASAQTHSNQPQHF.

The V and J genes are TRBV18 and TRBJ2-2; TRBD2 matches at 10 bases. This CDR3 is built from 16 residues. After removal of 3 bases from V and 4 bases from J, the junction contained 5 bases not matched to a gene. Germline V gene data show CDR1 as KGHSH and CDR2 as LQKENI. The CDR3 nucleotides are TGTGCCAGCTCACCCTCCCTAGCGGGAGTCACCGGGGAGCTGTTTTTT. Translating gives CASSPSLAGVTGELFF.

The chain couples TRBV6-1 to TRBJ2-5; TRBD2 aligns across 8 bases. Per the germline V gene, CDR1 is MNHNS and CDR2 is SASEGT. The J segment lost 3 bases and the V segment lost 7 bases, leaving 7 bases of the junction unmatched. This CDR3 is built from 14 residues. CDR3 sequence reads: CASTSLAEEETQYF. The CDR3 coding sequence is TGTGCCAGCACCTCACTAGCGGAGGAAGAGACCCAGTACTTC.

The J gene is TRBJ1-2, the V gene TRBV7-9; 8 nucleotides agree with TRBD1. There are 15 residues in the CDR3. Germline V gives CDR1 SEHNR, CDR2 FQNEAQ (reference sequence). V gave up 5 bases and J gave up 3 bases; unmatched junction bases: 8. The CDR3 sequence is CASSAWTDRDYGYTF. In DNA form, the CDR3 reads TGTGCCAGCAGCGCGTGGACGGACAGGGACTATGGCTACACCTTC.

CDR3 sequence (DNA): TGTGCCAGCAGCCTCTGGGGCAGGGAGACCCAGTACTTC. Amino acids: CASSLWGRETQYF. The chain joins TRBV7-2 to TRBJ2-5, with a tentative D call TRBD1 (5 bases). Germline loops: CDR1 SGHTA, CDR2 FQGNSA. The CDR3 has 13 amino acids. V shed 5 bases and J shed 5 bases, with 12 bases lying between them.